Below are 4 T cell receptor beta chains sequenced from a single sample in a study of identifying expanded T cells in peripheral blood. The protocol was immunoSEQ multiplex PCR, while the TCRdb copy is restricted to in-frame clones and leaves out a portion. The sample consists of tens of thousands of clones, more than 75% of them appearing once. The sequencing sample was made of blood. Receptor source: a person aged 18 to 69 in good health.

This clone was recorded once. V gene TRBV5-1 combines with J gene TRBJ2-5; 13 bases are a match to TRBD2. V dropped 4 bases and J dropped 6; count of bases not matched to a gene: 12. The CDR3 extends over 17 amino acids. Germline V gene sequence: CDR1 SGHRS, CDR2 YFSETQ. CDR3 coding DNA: TGCGCCAGCAGCGCGACTAGCGGGGGGAACGGGAAAAAGACCCAGTACTTC. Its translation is CASSATSGGNGKKTQYF.

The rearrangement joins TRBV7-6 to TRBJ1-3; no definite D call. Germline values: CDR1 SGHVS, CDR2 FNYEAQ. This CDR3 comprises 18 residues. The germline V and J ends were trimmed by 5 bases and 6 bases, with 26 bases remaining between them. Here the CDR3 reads CASSPRLEGPRGENTIYF. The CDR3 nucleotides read TGTGCCAGCAGCCCTCGCCTGGAGGGTCCCAGAGGTGAAAACACCATATATTTT.

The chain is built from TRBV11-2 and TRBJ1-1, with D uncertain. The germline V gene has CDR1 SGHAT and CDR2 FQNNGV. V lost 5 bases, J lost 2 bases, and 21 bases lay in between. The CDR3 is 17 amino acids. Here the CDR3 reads CASSPLRGVDLNTEAFF. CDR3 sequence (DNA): TGTGCCAGCAGCCCCCTGCGGGGTGTCGACTTAAACACTGAAGCTTTCTTT.

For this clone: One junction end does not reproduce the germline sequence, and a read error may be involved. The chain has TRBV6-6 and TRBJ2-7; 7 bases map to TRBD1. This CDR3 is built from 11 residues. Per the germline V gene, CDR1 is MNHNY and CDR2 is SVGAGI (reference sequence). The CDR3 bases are TGTGCCAGCAGCGATAGGACAGGTCGAAGCTTC. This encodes CASSDRTGRSF.